The source of this T cell receptor beta chain is a study of CXCR3-negative and CXCR3-positive naive CD8 T cells. Whole-study findings and limits: Higher TRB CDR3 hydrophobicity marked CXCR3-positive naive cells relative to CXCR3-negative naive cells. Similar TRBV-TRBJ gene usage was seen in naive CXCR3-negative and CXCR3-positive cells, but not in memory cells. Comparison of naive subsets found surface CD5 to be comparable, and TCR strength was inferred on the basis of TRB CDR3 properties.

CD45RO-CCR7+CD27+CD95- marked naive CD8+ T cells. The authors prepared UMI-labeled TRB cDNA libraries by 5' RACE. With the 5' RACE reads reprocessed, TCRdb shows one record per CDR3 protein and no DNA. The sample holds approximately 56,000 distinct CDR3 sequences. Turning to this clonotype: The antigen remains unidentified.

The CDR3 has 15 amino acids. CDR1 is MNHNS and CDR2 is SASEGT in the germline V gene. The clonotype was recovered from a human donor in good health. Some clones in this sample may be carry-over from other donors' samples. This chain links TRBV6-1 with TRBJ2-3; without DNA, the TCRdb call of TRBD1 cannot be checked. The sequencing sample was made of naive CXCR3- CD8+ T cells from blood. Subset described: CD45RO-CCR7+CD27+CD95- naive CD8+ T cells lacking CXCR3 (TNR3-). The CDR3 is CASSENTGGTDTQYF.